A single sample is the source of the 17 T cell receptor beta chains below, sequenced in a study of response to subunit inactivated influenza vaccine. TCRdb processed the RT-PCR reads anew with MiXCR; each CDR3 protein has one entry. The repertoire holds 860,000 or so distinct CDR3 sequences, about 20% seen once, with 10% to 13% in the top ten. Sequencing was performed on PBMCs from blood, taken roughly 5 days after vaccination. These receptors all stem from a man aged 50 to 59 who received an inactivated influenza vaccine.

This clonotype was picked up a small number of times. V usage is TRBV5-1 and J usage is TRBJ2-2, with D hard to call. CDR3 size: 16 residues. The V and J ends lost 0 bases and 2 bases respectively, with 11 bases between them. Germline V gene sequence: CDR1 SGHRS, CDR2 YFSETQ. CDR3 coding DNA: TGCGCCAGCAGCTTGGCCGGGTCCCCTAACACCGGGGAGCTGTTTTTT. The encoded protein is CASSLAGSPNTGELFF.

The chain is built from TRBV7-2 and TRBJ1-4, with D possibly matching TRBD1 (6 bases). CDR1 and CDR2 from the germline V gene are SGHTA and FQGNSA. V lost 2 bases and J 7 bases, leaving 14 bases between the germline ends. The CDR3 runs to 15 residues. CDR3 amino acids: CASSLFGGVGEKLFF. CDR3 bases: TGTGCCAGCAGCTTATTTGGGGGCGTGGGTGAAAAACTGTTTTTT.

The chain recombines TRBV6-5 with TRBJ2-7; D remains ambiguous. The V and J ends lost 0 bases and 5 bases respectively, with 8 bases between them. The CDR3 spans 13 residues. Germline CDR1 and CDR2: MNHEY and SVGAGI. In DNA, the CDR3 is TGTGCCAGCAGTTACTCGGCAGGAAACGAGCAGTACTTC. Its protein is CASSYSAGNEQYF.

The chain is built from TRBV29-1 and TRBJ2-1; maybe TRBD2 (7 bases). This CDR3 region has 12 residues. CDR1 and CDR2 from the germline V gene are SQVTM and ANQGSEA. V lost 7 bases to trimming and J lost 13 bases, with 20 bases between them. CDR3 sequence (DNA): TGCAGCGGCGGGAACCCTGGGGGGGCACAGTTCTTC. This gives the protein CSGGNPGGAQFF.

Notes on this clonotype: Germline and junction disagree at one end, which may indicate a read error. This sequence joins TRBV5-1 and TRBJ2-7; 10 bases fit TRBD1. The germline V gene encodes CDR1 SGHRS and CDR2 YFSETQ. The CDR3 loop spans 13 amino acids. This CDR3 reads CASSTGQGPTPNF. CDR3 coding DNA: TGCGCCAGCAGCACGGGACAGGGGCCCACCCCGAACTTC.

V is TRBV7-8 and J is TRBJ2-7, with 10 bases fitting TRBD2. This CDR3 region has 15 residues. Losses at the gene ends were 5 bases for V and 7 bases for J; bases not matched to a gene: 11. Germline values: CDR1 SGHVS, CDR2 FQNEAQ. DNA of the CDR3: TGTGCCAGCAGCAGACTAGCGGGTTCCTCGGGAGAGCAGTACTTC. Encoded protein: CASSRLAGSSGEQYF.

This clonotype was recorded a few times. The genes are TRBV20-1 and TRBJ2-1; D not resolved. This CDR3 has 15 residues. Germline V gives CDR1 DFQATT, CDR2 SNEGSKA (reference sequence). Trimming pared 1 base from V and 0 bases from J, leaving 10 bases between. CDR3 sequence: CSARAGLSSYNEQFF. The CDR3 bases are TGCAGTGCTAGAGCGGGCCTGAGCTCCTACAATGAGCAGTTCTTC.

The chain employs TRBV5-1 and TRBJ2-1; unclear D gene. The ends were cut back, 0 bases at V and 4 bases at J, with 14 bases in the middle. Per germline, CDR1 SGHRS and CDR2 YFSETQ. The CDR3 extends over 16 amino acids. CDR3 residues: CASSLEQLTGYNEQFF. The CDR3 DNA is TGCGCCAGCAGCTTGGAACAGCTAACTGGATACAATGAGCAGTTCTTC.

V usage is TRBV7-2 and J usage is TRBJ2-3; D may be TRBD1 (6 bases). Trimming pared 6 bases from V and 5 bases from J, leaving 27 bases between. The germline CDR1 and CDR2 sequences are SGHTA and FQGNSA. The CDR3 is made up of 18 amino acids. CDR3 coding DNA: TGTGCCAGCAGGCTTAGTGCGAGTGTGTGGGGGCTGGGAGATACGCAGTATTTT. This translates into CASRLSASVWGLGDTQYF.

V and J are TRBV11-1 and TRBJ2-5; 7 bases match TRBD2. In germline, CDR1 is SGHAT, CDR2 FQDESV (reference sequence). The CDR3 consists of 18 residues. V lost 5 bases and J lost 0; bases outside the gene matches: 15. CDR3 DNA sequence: TGTGCCAGCAGCCCGACTTCCCTAGTGCGGGGGTACCAAGAGACCCAGTACTTC. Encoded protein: CASSPTSLVRGYQETQYF.

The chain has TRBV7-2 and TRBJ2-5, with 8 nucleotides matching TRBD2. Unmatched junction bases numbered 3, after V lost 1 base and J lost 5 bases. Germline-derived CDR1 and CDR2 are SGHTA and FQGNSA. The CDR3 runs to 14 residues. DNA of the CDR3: TGTGCCAGCAGCTTAGAATGGACTAGCGAGACCCAGTACTTC. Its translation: CASSLEWTSETQYF.

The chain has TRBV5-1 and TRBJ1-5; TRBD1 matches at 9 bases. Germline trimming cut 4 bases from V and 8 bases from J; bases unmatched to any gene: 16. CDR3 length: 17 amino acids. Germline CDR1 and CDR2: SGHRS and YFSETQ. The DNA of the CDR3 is TGCGCCAGCAGCCCAACTCCGGGACAGGGAAATTTGGAGCCCCAGCATTTT. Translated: CASSPTPGQGNLEPQHF.

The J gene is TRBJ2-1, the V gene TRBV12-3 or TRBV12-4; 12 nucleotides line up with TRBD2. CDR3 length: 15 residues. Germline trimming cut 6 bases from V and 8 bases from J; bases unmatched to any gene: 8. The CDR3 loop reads CASSTGLAGTHEQFF. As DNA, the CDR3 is TGTGCCAGCAGCACTGGACTAGCGGGAACCCATGAGCAGTTCTTC.

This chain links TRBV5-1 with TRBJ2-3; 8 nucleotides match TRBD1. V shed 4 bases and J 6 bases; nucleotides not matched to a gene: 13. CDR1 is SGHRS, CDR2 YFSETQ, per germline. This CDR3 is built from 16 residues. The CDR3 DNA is TGCGCCAGCAGCCCCTCGAGGACAGGGTCCTTCGATACGCAGTATTTT. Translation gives CASSPSRTGSFDTQYF.

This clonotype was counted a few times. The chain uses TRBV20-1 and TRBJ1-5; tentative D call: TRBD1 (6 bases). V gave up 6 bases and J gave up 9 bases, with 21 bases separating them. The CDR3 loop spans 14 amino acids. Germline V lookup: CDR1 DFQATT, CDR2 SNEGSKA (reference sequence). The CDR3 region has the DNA TGCAGTGCCCTCAAGGAGGCAGGGGACCGGCCCCAGCATTTT. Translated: CSALKEAGDRPQHF.

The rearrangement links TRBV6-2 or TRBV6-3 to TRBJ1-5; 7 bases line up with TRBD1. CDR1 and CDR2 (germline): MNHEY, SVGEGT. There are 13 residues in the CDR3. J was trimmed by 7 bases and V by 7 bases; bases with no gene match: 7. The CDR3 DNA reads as TGTGCCAGCAACGACAGGGTTGGCCAGCCCCAGCATTTT. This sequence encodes CASNDRVGQPQHF.

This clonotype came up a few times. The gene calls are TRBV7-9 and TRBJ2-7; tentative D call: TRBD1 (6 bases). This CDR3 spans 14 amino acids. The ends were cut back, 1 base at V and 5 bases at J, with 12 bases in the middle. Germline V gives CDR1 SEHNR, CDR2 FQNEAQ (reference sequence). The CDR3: CASSLDRDLHEQYF. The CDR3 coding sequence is TGTGCCAGCAGCTTAGACAGGGATCTCCACGAGCAGTACTTC.